Shown below are 18 T cell receptor beta chains from a single sample sequenced in a study of beta chain features in type 1 diabetes. The investigators reverse transcribed all of the isolated RNA, so they sequenced expressed TCRB transcripts. Repertoires were generated with immunoSEQ multiplex PCR, while TCRdb's copy carries only in-frame clones and drops some. The data contain about 270,000 clones, roughly 15% of them singletons. Material: naive CD4+ T cells from blood. Receptor source: a woman aged 40 to 50 in good health.

This clone was found a few times. The chain combines TRBV5-1 with TRBJ1-2; 7 nucleotides match TRBD1. The CDR3 length is 14 residues. The trim removed 3 bases at V and 4 bases at J, leaving 6 bases unmatched. Germline CDR1 reads SGHRS; CDR2 reads YFSETQ. The CDR3 is CASSSGQPGYGYTF. In nucleotides, the CDR3 is TGCGCCAGCAGCTCGGGACAGCCTGGCTATGGCTACACCTTC. Filled out from reference TRBV5-1 and TRBJ1-2, the complete variable domain reads KAGVTQTPRYLIKTRGQQVTLSCSPISGHRSVSWYQQTPGQGLQFLFEYFSETQRNKGNFPGRFSGRQFSNSRSEMNVSTLELGDSALYLCASSSGQPGYGYTFGSGTRLTVV.

This clone has a count of ten or more. This sequence joins TRBV28 and TRBJ2-4; TRBD1 matches 8 bases. This CDR3 comprises 13 residues. The V gene's germline CDR1 is MDHEN and CDR2 SYDVKM. Trimming removed 5 bases from V and 5 bases from J; junction bases left unmatched: 2. CDR3 residues: CASSLGQENIQYF. The CDR3 DNA reads as TGTGCCAGCAGTCTGGGACAGGAAAACATTCAGTACTTC.

This clone has more than one count but fewer than ten. J is TRBJ1-6 and V is TRBV2, with D unresolved. The CDR3 has 12 residues. The V and J ends lost 6 bases and 7 bases respectively, with 7 bases between them. Germline V gives CDR1 SNHLY, CDR2 FYNNEI. CDR3 coding DNA: TGTGCCAGCAGGGCGGTGAATTCACCCCTCCACTTT. Translated, it gives CASRAVNSPLHF.

In this sample, this clone turned up many times. This chain connects TRBV10-3 to TRBJ2-4; TRBD2 matches at 7 bases. Trimming at V came to 0 bases and at J to 6 bases, leaving 8 bases not matched to a gene. CDR3 length: 16 residues. CDR1 is ENHRY and CDR2 is SYGVKD in the germline V gene. In DNA, the CDR3 is TGTGCCATCAGTGAGTCGCCGCACACGGGGGGAAACATTCAGTACTTC. Translating gives CAISESPHTGGNIQYF.

V is TRBV7-8 and J is TRBJ2-2, with D unresolved. CDR3 length: 12 amino acids. Germline V gene data show CDR1 as SGHVS and CDR2 as FQNEAQ. V lost 1 base and J 8 bases, leaving 5 bases between the germline ends. The CDR3 protein is CASSLDRGELFF. The DNA of the CDR3 is TGTGCCAGCAGCTTAGATCGGGGGGAGCTGTTTTTT.

A few counts support this clone. The rearrangement links TRBV6-6 to TRBJ1-1; possibly TRBD1 for D (6 bases). Germline CDR1 MNHNY, CDR2 SVGAGI (reference sequence). Trimming cost V 5 bases and J 1 base, with 17 bases left between them. This CDR3 is 16 amino acids long. CDR3 nucleotide sequence: TGTGCCAGCAGTCGCAGTCGACAGGAGCCGAACACTGAAGCTTTCTTT. As protein: CASSRSRQEPNTEAFF.

In this sample, this clone turned up a few times. This specimen includes other DNA sequences encoding the same CDR3. The chain has TRBV13 and TRBJ1-1; 9 positions agree with TRBD1. Germline V gene lookup returns CDR1 PRHDT and CDR2 FYEKMQ (reference sequence). J gave up 11 bases and V 1 base, and 14 bases lay outside the gene matches. This CDR3 is built from 16 residues. CDR3 in amino acids: CASSLVSGTGSSSAFF. The DNA of the CDR3 is TGTGCCAGCAGCTTAGTGTCCGGGACAGGGAGTTCTTCGGCTTTCTTT.

The rearrangement uses TRBV5-1 and TRBJ1-1; TRBD1 matches at 9 bases. Germline V gene lookup returns CDR1 SGHRS and CDR2 YFSETQ. The junction had 6 bases not matched to a gene; V was cut back by 2 bases and J by 1 base. The CDR3 spans 16 residues. The CDR3 loop is CASSLQGAMGNTEAFF. DNA of the CDR3: TGCGCCAGCAGCTTACAGGGGGCGATGGGGAACACTGAAGCTTTCTTT.

V and J are TRBV2 and TRBJ2-7, with TRBD1 matching 8 bases. With 7 bases clipped from V and 4 bases from J, the junction kept 9 bases outside the gene matches. CDR3 length: 14 residues. Germline lookup yields CDR1 SNHLY and CDR2 FYNNEI. CDR3 sequence: CASNPGTGLYEQYF. As DNA, the CDR3 is TGTGCCAGCAATCCCGGGACAGGCTTATACGAGCAGTACTTC.

This clone was recorded a few times. The gene calls are TRBV6-6 and TRBJ2-1, with TRBD1 matching 8 bases. The CDR3 consists of 14 residues. The trim removed 5 bases at V and 8 bases at J, leaving 8 bases unmatched. Germline V gene lookup returns CDR1 MNHNY and CDR2 SVGAGI (reference sequence). The CDR3 region is CASSPGQGKDEQFF. The CDR3 coding sequence is TGTGCCAGCAGTCCCGGACAGGGTAAGGATGAGCAGTTCTTC.

In its sample, this clone was seen once. The rearrangement links TRBV5-6 to TRBJ2-7, with 7 nucleotides matching TRBD1. CDR3 length: 15 residues. The ends lost 6 bases at V and 5 bases at J; junction bases unmatched: 14. CDR1 is SGHDT and CDR2 is YYEEEE in the germline V gene. The CDR3 region is CASNTRQGTFNEQYF. The CDR3 DNA is TGTGCCAGCAACACTAGACAGGGTACCTTTAACGAGCAGTACTTC.

The rearrangement links TRBV19 to TRBJ2-2; 7 nucleotides align to TRBD2. The J segment lost 6 bases and the V segment lost 2 bases, leaving 6 bases of the junction unmatched. Germline CDR1 is LNHDA and CDR2 is SQIVND (reference sequence). This CDR3 has 15 residues. CDR3 amino acids: CASSISLGGPGELFF. Written as DNA, the CDR3 is TGTGCCAGTAGTATATCTCTGGGAGGGCCCGGGGAGCTGTTTTTT.

This clone was observed a handful of times. This chain joins TRBV6-5 and TRBJ2-2, with D uncertain. CDR3 length: 14 residues. Between the trimmed V and J ends, which lost 5 bases and 6 bases, there was a span of 13 bases. Germline loops: CDR1 MNHEY, CDR2 SVGAGI. The CDR3 reads CASSPLTGSGELFF. The CDR3 DNA sequence: TGTGCCAGCAGTCCCCTAACGGGTTCCGGGGAGCTGTTTTTT.

The chain joins TRBV4-3 to TRBJ1-6, with D possibly TRBD1 on 5 matching bases. The CDR3 covers 15 residues. V lost 0 bases to trimming and J lost 9 bases, with 12 bases between them. From germline, CDR1 is LGHNA and CDR2 YSLEER. CDR3 sequence (DNA): TGCGCCAGCAGCCAAGAGGCCCAGGGTGGTTCACCCCTCCACTTT. It translates to CASSQEAQGGSPLHF.

The rearrangement links TRBV6-5 to TRBJ2-1, with D perhaps TRBD1 (6 bases). Trimming removed 9 bases at V and 1 base at J, with 13 bases between. The CDR3 totals 14 residues. Germline assignment: CDR1 MNHEY and CDR2 SVGAGI. CDR3 in DNA: TGTGCCAGTAACAGGGAAAGGTCCTACAATGAGCAGTTCTTC. Amino acids: CASNRERSYNEQFF.

The table lists this clone with a few counts. The chain is built from TRBV7-8 and TRBJ2-1, with TRBD2 identical over 9 bases. This CDR3 region has 16 residues. The J segment lost 4 bases and the V segment lost 1 base, leaving 5 bases of the junction unmatched. CDR1 and CDR2 (germline): SGHVS, FQNEAQ. CDR3 protein: CASSLESGGFYNEQFF. CDR3 sequence (DNA): TGTGCCAGCAGCTTAGAGAGCGGGGGGTTTTACAATGAGCAGTTCTTC.

This chain joins TRBV4-3 and TRBJ1-5; unclear D gene. Germline values: CDR1 LGHNA, CDR2 YSLEER. The CDR3 runs to 17 residues. The germline V and J ends were trimmed by 0 bases and 7 bases, with 19 bases remaining between them. Here the CDR3 DNA reads TGCGCCAGCAGCCAAGAACTGAAGGCAGCGGTATACCAGCCCCAGCATTTT. Residues: CASSQELKAAVYQPQHF.

The chain has TRBV7-9 and TRBJ2-3; possibly TRBD1 for D (5 bases). Trimming took off 6 bases at V and 1 base at J, with 20 bases between the two ends. The CDR3 sequence is 17 residues long. Per germline, CDR1 SEHNR and CDR2 FQNEAQ (reference sequence). CDR3 protein: CASRGHIRDSGTDTQYF. The CDR3 coding sequence is TGTGCCAGCAGGGGGCATATAAGAGACAGCGGCACAGATACGCAGTATTTT.